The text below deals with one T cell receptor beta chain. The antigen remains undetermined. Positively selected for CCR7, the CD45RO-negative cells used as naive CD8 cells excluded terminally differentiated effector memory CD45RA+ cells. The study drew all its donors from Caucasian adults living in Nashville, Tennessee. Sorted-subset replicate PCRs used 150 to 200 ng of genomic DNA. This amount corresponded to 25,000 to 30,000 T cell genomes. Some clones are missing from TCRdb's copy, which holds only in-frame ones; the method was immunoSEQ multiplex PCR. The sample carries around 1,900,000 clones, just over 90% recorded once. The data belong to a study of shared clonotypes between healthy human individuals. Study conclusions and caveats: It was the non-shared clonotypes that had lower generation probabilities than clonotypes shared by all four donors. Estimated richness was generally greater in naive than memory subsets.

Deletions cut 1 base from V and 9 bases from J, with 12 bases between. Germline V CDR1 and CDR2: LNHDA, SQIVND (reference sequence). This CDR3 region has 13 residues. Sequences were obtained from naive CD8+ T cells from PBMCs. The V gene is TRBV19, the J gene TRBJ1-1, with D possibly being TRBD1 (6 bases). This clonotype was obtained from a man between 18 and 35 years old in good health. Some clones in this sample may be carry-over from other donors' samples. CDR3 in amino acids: CASSIGGANQAFF. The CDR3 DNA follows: TGTGCCAGTAGTATAGGGGGGGCCAATCAAGCTTTCTTT. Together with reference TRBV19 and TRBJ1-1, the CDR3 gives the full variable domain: DGGITQSPKYLFRKEGQNVTLSCEQNLNHDAMYWYRQDPGQGLRLIYYSQIVNDFQKGDIAEGYSVSREKKESFPLTVTSAQKNPTAFYLCASSIGGANQAFFGQGTRLTVV.